The 12 T cell receptor beta chains below all came from one sample that was sequenced in a study of blood T cell repertoires in COVID-19. Profiling relied on immunoSEQ multiplex PCR, and the TCRdb table lists in-frame clones only, not all of them. The sample has 150,000 to 200,000 clones, about four fifths seen once. Sequencing used peripheral blood. These receptors were collected from a man between 65 and 85 years old with active or convalescent COVID-19.

The J gene is TRBJ1-1, the V gene TRBV29-1; 7 bases align to TRBD1. Germline CDR1 and CDR2: SQVTM and ANQGSEA. V gave up 6 bases and J gave up 6 bases; unmatched junction bases: 4. CDR3 length: 11 amino acids. Here the CDR3 reads CSVNRGPEAFF. CDR3 bases: TGCAGCGTGAACAGGGGCCCTGAAGCTTTCTTT. The full variable domain, its missing parts supplied by reference TRBV29-1 and TRBJ1-1, is SAVISQKPSRDICQRGTSLTIQCQVDSQVTMMFWYRQQPGQSLTLIATANQGSEATYESGFVIDKFPISRPNLTFSTLTVSNMSPEDSSIYLCSVNRGPEAFFGQGTRLTVV.

The chain joins TRBV7-2 to TRBJ2-7; 13 bases match TRBD2. This CDR3 is 18 amino acids long. V was pared by 5 bases and J by 2 bases, with 12 bases of the junction left unmatched. CDR1 and CDR2 from the germline V gene are SGHTA and FQGNSA. The CDR3: CASSQTSGGPTTAYEQYF. The CDR3 DNA follows: TGTGCCAGCAGCCAGACTAGCGGGGGGCCCACAACCGCCTACGAGCAGTACTTC.

The chain joins TRBV7-8 to TRBJ1-5, with a possible D match to TRBD1 (5 bases). This CDR3 has 16 residues. V was shortened by 5 bases and J by 2 bases, with 16 bases between the two germline ends. Per the germline V gene, CDR1 is SGHVS and CDR2 is FQNEAQ. CDR3 in amino acids: CASSLQGRLGNQPQHF. The CDR3 coding sequence is TGTGCCAGCAGCCTCCAGGGTCGTCTGGGCAATCAGCCCCAGCATTTT.

Concerning this clone itself: Other DNA sequences within the sample encode an identical CDR3. The chain uses TRBV6-5 and TRBJ2-7, with D unresolved. The V and J ends lost 2 bases and 6 bases respectively, with 11 bases between them. CDR3 size: 13 residues. Germline assignment: CDR1 MNHEY and CDR2 SVGAGI. The CDR3 nucleotides read TGTGCCAGCAGTTACGACTTTGAGGCCGAGCAGTACTTC. This gives the protein CASSYDFEAEQYF.

This clone was found a few times. The chain joins TRBV19 to TRBJ2-2; TRBD2 matches 8 bases. In germline, CDR1 is LNHDA, CDR2 SQIVND (reference sequence). The CDR3 is 13 residues long. With V trimmed by 7 bases and J by 7 bases, 5 bases remained unmatched. CDR3 DNA sequence: TGTGCCAGTACGGGAGGGGCAAACGGGGAGCTGTTTTTT. Residues: CASTGGANGELFF.

V gene TRBV5-1 combines with J gene TRBJ1-1, with 7 bases matching TRBD1. Germline CDR1 is SGHRS and CDR2 is YFSETQ. The CDR3 has 16 residues. V was clipped by 4 bases and J by 0 bases; unmatched bases: 9. The CDR3 loop reads CASSPSPGTVNTEAFF. The CDR3 coding sequence is TGCGCCAGCAGCCCTTCCCCCGGGACAGTGAACACTGAAGCTTTCTTT.

The J gene is TRBJ2-1, the V gene TRBV5-5; 9 nucleotides match TRBD1. The germline V gene encodes CDR1 SGHKS and CDR2 YYEKEE (reference sequence). After removal of 2 bases from V and 3 bases from J, the junction contained 3 bases not matched to a gene. The CDR3 totals 15 residues. The CDR3, as DNA: TGTGCCAGCAGCTTCCGGGACAGGGACTACAATGAGCAGTTCTTC. Protein product: CASSFRDRDYNEQFF. Full variable domain (rest looked up from reference TRBV5-5 and TRBJ2-1): DAGVTQSPTHLIKTRGQQVTLRCSPISGHKSVSWYQQVLGQGPQFIFQYYEKEERGRGNFPDRFSARQFPNYSSELNVNALLLGDSALYLCASSFRDRDYNEQFFGPGTRLTVL.

The chain carries TRBV30 and TRBJ1-1; D gene unclear. Trimming shortened V by 2 bases and J by 3 bases, and 7 bases separated the two germline ends. Germline lookup yields CDR1 GTSNPN and CDR2 SVGIG (reference sequence). This CDR3 has 12 residues. The CDR3 reads CAWSLQHTEAFF. CDR3 nucleotide sequence: TGTGCCTGGAGTTTACAGCACACTGAAGCTTTCTTT.

V is TRBV11-2 and J is TRBJ1-4, with D possibly being TRBD1 (6 bases). This CDR3 contains 14 residues. Germline V gene sequence: CDR1 SGHAT, CDR2 FQNNGV. Trimming cost V 5 bases and J 5 bases, with 12 bases left between them. CDR3 DNA sequence: TGTGCCAGCAGCAACCGGGACAAAAATGAAAAACTGTTTTTT. Its translation is CASSNRDKNEKLFF.

The genes are TRBV20-1 and TRBJ2-3; D is ambiguous. The V and J ends lost 3 bases and 6 bases respectively, with 7 bases between them. The germline gives CDR1 DFQATT, CDR2 SNEGSKA (reference sequence). This CDR3 contains 11 residues. This chain's CDR3 is CSARNADTQYF. Written as DNA, the CDR3 is TGCAGTGCTAGGAACGCGGATACGCAGTATTTT.

The chain couples TRBV30 to TRBJ1-4; the D gene is possibly TRBD1 (5 bases). The CDR3 contains 13 residues. Per germline, CDR1 GTSNPN and CDR2 SVGIG (reference sequence). V lost 4 bases to trimming and J lost 8 bases, with 14 bases between them. Here the CDR3 DNA reads TGTGCCTGGATGGACAAGTCTGGGGAAAAACTGTTTTTT. This encodes CAWMDKSGEKLFF.

This clone showed up just once. J is TRBJ2-3 and V is TRBV20-1; 12 bases map to TRBD2. The germline V gene has CDR1 DFQATT and CDR2 SNEGSKA (reference sequence). There are 15 residues in the CDR3. J was trimmed by 7 bases and V by 3 bases; bases with no gene match: 8. CDR3 residues: CSASSLTSGSYTQYF. In DNA, the CDR3 is TGCAGTGCTAGTAGTCTGACTAGCGGGAGTTATACGCAGTATTTT.